This T cell receptor beta chain emerged from a study of T cells in Graves' hyperthyroidism and ophthalmopathy. 10 ml of fresh peripheral blood supplied the PBMCs. The CDR3 regions of TCR beta were amplified from RNA transcripts. RT-PCR in the first round (using the HTBI primer set) targeted the TCR CDR3. Using its own MiXCR run on the multiplex PCR reads, TCRdb lists one record per CDR3 protein. Of 85,000 to 110,000 distinct CDR3 sequences listed, 47% are singletons. Study conclusions and caveats: Ophthalmopathy cases were set apart from stable hyperthyroidism by a 13 V-J model. Among thyroid clonotypes expanded above 0.001, most also appeared in blood. Median prediction lead before ophthalmopathy onset was 6.5 months with the model.

V was trimmed by 0 bases and J by 2 bases, leaving 17 bases between them. CDR1 is DFQATT and CDR2 is SNEGSKA in the germline V gene (reference sequence). CDR3 size: 16 residues. A few counts support this clonotype. Antigen: not known. With a much larger clone just one base away, this may be a read error. V and J are TRBV20-1 and TRBJ2-7, with D hard to call. Input material: blood. The sequence was collected from a middle-aged man with Graves' hyperthyroidism. The CDR3 coding sequence is TGCAGTGCTAGAGATAGCCGTCTTTCCTACGCCTACGAGCAGTACTTC. This sequence encodes CSARDSRLSYAYEQYF.